A selection of T cell receptor beta chains follows, all from one sample in a study of T cells and Merkel cell carcinoma outcomes. Sequencing was performed with immunoSEQ multiplex PCR; in TCRdb, only in-frame clones are kept and a portion is missing. Altogether 9,000 to 15,000 clones are present, over 95% being singletons, with the ten largest covering 0.8% to 0.95%. The sequenced sample was tumor tissue from Merkel cell carcinoma. The receptors here all came from a human donor with Merkel cell carcinoma. CDR3s include the opening cysteine and the closing phenylalanine or tryptophan. The D gene is left open where the match is weak. Size tells how often a clone was seen (once, few, many) or the class of an expanded clone, and some rows leave it out.

10 | . | . | TRBJ2-5 | TRBV20-1 | TGCAGTGCTAGTGGAGAGACCCAGTACTTC | CSASGETQYF
15 | . | . | TRBJ1-5 | TRBV28 | TGTGCCAGCAGTTACAGGGCGGGAGGCAATCAGCCCCAGCATTTT | CASSYRAGGNQPQHF
15 | . | once | TRBJ1-1 | TRBV5-4 | TGTGCCAGCAGCTTGGAATACAATACGAACACTGAAGCTTTCTTT | CASSLEYNTNTEAFF
15 | TRBD1 | . | TRBJ1-2 | TRBV4-3 | TGCGCCAGCAGCCCGGACAGGGACCCACGGGGTGGCTACACCTTC | CASSPDRDPRGGYTF
14 | . | . | TRBJ2-1 | TRBV11-2 | TGTGCCAGCAGCAGAGGGTTATCCTACAATGAGCAGTTCTTC | CASSRGLSYNEQFF
13 | . | . | TRBJ2-7 | TRBV5-1 | TGCGCCAGCAGCTTGGAAGGGTACTACGAGCAGTACTTC | CASSLEGYYEQYF
17 | TRBD2 | . | TRBJ2-1 | TRBV4-1 | TGCGCCAGTAGCCAAGATAGCGGGACATACTCTTACAATGAGCAGTTCTTC | CASSQDSGTYSYNEQFF
16 | TRBD2 | . | TRBJ2-3 | TRBV7-9 | TGTGCCAGCAGCTTAGCCGGCGGGAGAGGCATAGATACGCAGTATTTT | CASSLAGGRGIDTQYF
16 | TRBD2 | . | TRBJ2-1 | TRBV4-2 | TGTGCCAGCAGCCTTGCGAGGGCTAGCGGGACCAATGAGCAGTTCTTC | CASSLARASGTNEQFF
15 | TRBD1 | . | TRBJ1-1 | TRBV30 | TGTGCCTGGGTTCCCGGTACAGGGGAGAACACTGAAGCTTTCTTT | CAWVPGTGENTEAFF
14 | . | . | TRBJ2-5 | TRBV7-9 | TGTGCCAGCAGCCCGGCATCCGTCCAAGAGACCCAGTACTTC | CASSPASVQETQYF
15 | . | . | TRBJ1-2 | TRBV27 | TGTGCCAGCAGTCCCGCCGGGGGTTTCGACTATGGCTACACCTTC | CASSPAGGFDYGYTF
15 | TRBD2 | . | TRBJ2-1 | TRBV7-2 | TGTGCCAGCAGCCACGGACTAGGGGTACGCAATGAGCAGTTCTTC | CASSHGLGVRNEQFF
13 | . | . | TRBJ1-2 | TRBV28 | TGTGCCAGCAGGGACCAGGGGACCTATGGCTACACCTTC | CASRDQGTYGYTF
16 | TRBD1 | . | TRBJ1-1 | TRBV28 | TGTGCCAGCACCACATTCAGTCCGGGGACAGGGAGAATGGCTTTCTTT | CASTTFSPGTGRMAFF
13 | TRBD2 | . | TRBJ2-5 | TRBV5-1 | TGCGCCAGCAGCGGGACTAGCAAAGAGACCCAGTACTTC | CASSGTSKETQYF
15 | . | . | TRBJ1-2 | TRBV28 | TGTGCCAGCAGTTTATCGATAGGGGGATTCTATGGCTACACCTTC | CASSLSIGGFYGYTF
17 | TRBD2 | . | TRBJ2-3 | TRBV7-2 | TGTGCCAGCAGCTTAGCTAGCGGGTTGGGGGTCACAGATACGCAGTATTTT | CASSLASGLGVTDTQYF
16 | . | once | TRBJ2-5 | TRBV7-8 | TGTGCCAGCACCCTGAGGGGCGGGTTGCGGGCGGAGACCCAGTACTTC | CASTLRGGLRAETQYF
12 | . | . | TRBJ2-1 | TRBV28 | TGTGCCAGCAGCACCCATTTCATTGAGCAGTTCTTC | CASSTHFIEQFF
16 | . | . | TRBJ1-3 | TRBV30 | TGTGCCTGGAGTGGCCCGGGGGCGAGGAGGGGAAACACCATATATTTT | CAWSGPGARRGNTIYF
15 | TRBD2 | . | TRBJ2-3 | TRBV5-1 | TGCGCCAGCAGCATCCCTAGCGGAGTCGGAGATACGCAGTATTTT | CASSIPSGVGDTQYF
14 | TRBD1 | . | TRBJ1-3 | TRBV19 | TGTGCCAGTAGGGACAGGAGCTCTGGAAACACCATATATTTT | CASRDRSSGNTIYF
14 | . | . | TRBJ1-4 | TRBV7-6 | TGTGCCAGCAAAGTATCCTCGGCTAATGAAAAACTGTTTTTT | CASKVSSANEKLFF
16 | TRBD2 | . | TRBJ2-1 | TRBV11-3 | TGTGCCAGCAGCCCCCGGACTAGCGGGAGCAGGAATGAGCAGTTCTTC | CASSPRTSGSRNEQFF
15 | . | . | TRBJ2-1 | TRBV10-1 | TGCGCCAGCAGTGAGTCGGGGGTCTACTACAATGAGCAGTTCTTC | CASSESGVYYNEQFF
14 | . | . | TRBJ1-2 | TRBV6-6 | TGTGCCAGCAGTTATGGTCCAGGCCAAGGTGGCTACACCTTC | CASSYGPGQGGYTF
17 | . | . | TRBJ1-4 | TRBV15 | TGTGCCACCAGCAGAGATTCAACGGGCGCGGGTGATGAAAAACTGTTTTTT | CATSRDSTGAGDEKLFF
14 | . | . | TRBJ2-3 | TRBV30 | TGTGCCTGGGTCTTCGGAGGGAGGTCAGATACGCAGTATTTT | CAWVFGGRSDTQYF
16 | TRBD1 | . | TRBJ1-4 | TRBV27 | TGTGCCAGCAGTCCACGCCACAGGGGTTCTAATGAAAAACTGTTTTTT | CASSPRHRGSNEKLFF
16 | TRBD2 | . | TRBJ2-3 | TRBV5-1 | TGCGCCAGCAGCTTGGGGCTAGCGGGAGTCACAGATACGCAGTATTTT | CASSLGLAGVTDTQYF
16 | TRBD2 | . | TRBJ2-3 | TRBV5-1 | TGCGCCAGCAGCCGTCTGCTAGCGGGAGGGCCGGATACGCAGTATTTT | CASSRLLAGGPDTQYF